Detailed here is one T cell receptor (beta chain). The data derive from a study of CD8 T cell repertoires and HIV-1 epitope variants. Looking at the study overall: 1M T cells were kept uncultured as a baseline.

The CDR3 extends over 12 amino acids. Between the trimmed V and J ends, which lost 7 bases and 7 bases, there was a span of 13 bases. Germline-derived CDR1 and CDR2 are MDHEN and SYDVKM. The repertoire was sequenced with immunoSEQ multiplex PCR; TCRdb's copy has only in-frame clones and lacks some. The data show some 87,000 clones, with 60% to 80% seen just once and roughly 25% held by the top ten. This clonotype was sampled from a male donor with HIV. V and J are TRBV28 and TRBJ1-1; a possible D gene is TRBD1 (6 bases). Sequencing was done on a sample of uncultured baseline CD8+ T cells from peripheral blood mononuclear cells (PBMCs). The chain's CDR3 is CASNWGAGEAFF. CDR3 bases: TGTGCCAGCAATTGGGGGGCGGGTGAAGCTTTCTTT.